This T cell receptor (beta chain) was sequenced for a study of shared clonotypes between healthy human individuals. Germline V gives CDR1 LGHNA, CDR2 YSLEER. The CDR3 runs to 14 residues. Trimming took 1 base from V and 8 from J, leaving 14 bases between them. Each cell subset's genomic DNA was divided evenly among several immunoSEQ plates. Clones were read by immunoSEQ multiplex PCR, and TCRdb kept only the in-frame ones, dropping some. The repertoire holds about 2 million clones, with about 94% as singletons. Naivety among CD8 cells was defined by CD45RO negativity and positive CCR7 selection, thereby excluding terminally differentiated effector memory CD45RA+ cells. General study results and limits: Roughly 5% of naive CD4 clonotypes were common to a few donors. Only a few donors were included, so the genetic and exposure-history diversity represented was limited.

About this clone itself: Its antigen is unknown.

The TCR comes from a man younger than 35 in good health. Sequencing was done on a sample of naive CD8+ T cells sorted from blood. The V gene is TRBV4-3, the J gene TRBJ1-2; D ambiguous. The CDR3 reads CASSQGEGVRGYTF. The CDR3, as DNA: TGCGCCAGCAGCCAAGGAGAGGGAGTGAGGGGCTACACCTTC.